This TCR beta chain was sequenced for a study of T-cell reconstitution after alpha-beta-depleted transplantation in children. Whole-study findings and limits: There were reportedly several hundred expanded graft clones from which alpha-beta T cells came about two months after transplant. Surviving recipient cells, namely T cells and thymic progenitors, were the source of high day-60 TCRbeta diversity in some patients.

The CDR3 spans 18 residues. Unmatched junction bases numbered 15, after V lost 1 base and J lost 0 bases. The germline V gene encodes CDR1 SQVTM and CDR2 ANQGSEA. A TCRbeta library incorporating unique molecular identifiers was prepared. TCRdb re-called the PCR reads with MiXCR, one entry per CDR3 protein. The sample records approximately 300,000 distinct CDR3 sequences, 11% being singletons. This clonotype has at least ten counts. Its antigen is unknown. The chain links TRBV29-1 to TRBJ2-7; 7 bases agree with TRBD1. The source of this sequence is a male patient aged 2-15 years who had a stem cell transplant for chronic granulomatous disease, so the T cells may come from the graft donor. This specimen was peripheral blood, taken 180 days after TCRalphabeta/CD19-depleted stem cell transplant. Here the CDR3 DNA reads TGCAGCGTTGAAGGATCCCCCTTACAGGGGACCTACTCCTACGAGCAGTACTTC. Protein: CSVEGSPLQGTYSYEQYF.